This T cell receptor (beta chain) was recorded in a study of identical twins. CDR1 is SGDLS and CDR2 is YYNGEE in the germline V gene. CDR3 length: 15 amino acids. V was trimmed by 0 bases and J by 7 bases, leaving 14 bases between them. The cDNA had a unique molecular identifier and a template-switch universal primer site. TCRdb used MiXCR to reprocess the 5' RACE reads, holding one entry per CDR3 protein. Among fewer than 550,000 distinct CDR3 sequences, around 15% were seen once, and the ten largest hold 0.44%. The table lists this clonotype with a few counts. The data also belong to a second study, concerning yellow fever vaccine responses in identical twins.

The TCR originated in a woman in her late teens or twenties in good health. J is TRBJ2-1 and V is TRBV9; a possible D gene is TRBD2 (7 bases). Sequencing was performed on CD4+ T cells sorted from blood. The CDR3 sequence is CASSVDGGRTNEQFF. Written as DNA, the CDR3 is TGTGCCAGCAGCGTAGACGGGGGGCGAACAAATGAGCAGTTCTTC.